This is a list of T cell receptor beta chains from one sample in a study of blood T cells in healthy people across ages. TCRdb analysed the 5' RACE reads with MiXCR anew, one entry per CDR3 protein. The sample carries 800,000 or so distinct CDR3 sequences, approximately 25% recorded once. The same data also went into a second study, on T cells of mothers and their children.

The sequenced material came from blood. These receptors were taken from a boy younger than 18 in good health. Both conserved end residues are part of each CDR3. The D gene is left open where the match is weak. Not every row has a clone size; where given, it reads once, few, many or a size class.

J gene,clone size,V gene,D gene,CDR3 protein,CDR3 DNA
TRBJ2-3,few,TRBV4-3,NA,CASSQAGPSADTQYF,TGCGCCAGCAGCCAAGCGGGTCCGAGCGCAGATACGCAGTATTTT
TRBJ2-1,NA,TRBV20-1,TRBD2,CSASSGSPNEQFF,TGCAGTGCTTCTAGCGGGAGCCCCAATGAGCAGTTCTTC
TRBJ2-5,once,TRBV6-2/TRBV6-3,NA,CASSYSWKGQETQYF,TGTGCCAGCAGTTACTCGTGGAAGGGCCAAGAGACCCAGTACTTC
TRBJ2-2,NA,TRBV12-3/TRBV12-4,NA,CASSFGEGNTGELFF,TGTGCCAGCAGTTTCGGAGAGGGGAACACCGGGGAGCTGTTTTTT
TRBJ2-7,NA,TRBV4-1,NA,CASSQDTPSFSYEQYF,TGCGCCAGCAGCCAAGATACGCCGAGTTTCTCCTACGAGCAGTACTTC
TRBJ2-5,once,TRBV5-1,NA,CASSLRQGRGQETQYF,TGCGCCAGCAGCTTGAGGCAGGGGAGAGGACAAGAGACCCAGTACTTC
TRBJ2-3,few,TRBV28,NA,CTSSLLRPPQAGDTQYF,TGTACCAGCAGTTTATTACGCCCTCCTCAGGCCGGAGATACGCAGTATTTT
TRBJ2-7,NA,TRBV7-9,NA,CASSPKQKDEQYF,TGTGCCAGCAGCCCGAAGCAAAAAGACGAGCAGTACTTC
TRBJ2-1,few,TRBV29-1,TRBD1,CSVEERQGAILRSGEQFF,TGCAGCGTTGAAGAAAGACAGGGGGCGATTCTTCGTTCGGGTGAGCAGTTCTTC
TRBJ1-1,NA,TRBV7-2,NA,CASSFVSATEAFF,TGTGCCAGCAGCTTCGTCTCGGCCACTGAAGCTTTCTTT
TRBJ2-7,few,TRBV28,TRBD2,CASSFDRRISGRTAYEQYF,TGTGCCAGCAGTTTCGACCGGAGGATCAGCGGGAGGACCGCCTACGAGCAGTACTTC
TRBJ2-3,NA,TRBV4-3,TRBD1,CASSQVNRGADTQYF,TGCGCCAGCAGCCAAGTTAACAGGGGCGCAGATACGCAGTATTTT
TRBJ2-5,few,TRBV7-9,NA,CASSPTRVQETQYF,TGTGCCAGCAGCCCGACGCGGGTACAAGAGACCCAGTACTTC
TRBJ1-1,few,TRBV19,NA,CASSIAHLGSTEAFF,TGTGCCAGTAGTATAGCACACCTGGGTAGCACTGAAGCTTTCTTT
TRBJ1-1,NA,TRBV4-3,NA,CASSQEQDLNTEAFF,TGCGCCAGCAGCCAGGAACAAGACTTGAACACTGAAGCTTTCTTT
TRBJ2-1,few,TRBV7-2,TRBD1,CASSRTGGRNEQSF,TGTGCCAGCAGCCGGACAGGGGGCAGGAATGAGCAGTCCTTC